The 29 T cell receptor beta chains in this list originate from one sample, sequenced in a study of blood T cell repertoires in COVID-19. Data came from immunoSEQ multiplex PCR; TCRdb stores just in-frame clones and leaves some out. Of fewer than 300,000 clones listed, around nine tenths were seen once; the top ten hold approximately 9.8%. Sample: peripheral blood. These receptors originate from a man in his forties who had recovered from COVID-19.

The gene calls are TRBV12-3 or TRBV12-4 and TRBJ2-7; possible D gene TRBD2, 5 bases. Trimming took 5 bases from V and 4 from J, leaving 12 bases between them. The CDR3 is made up of 13 amino acids. DNA of the CDR3: TGTGCCAGCAGTAGCCGGGGTGTTTACGAGCAGTACTTC. This gives the protein CASSSRGVYEQYF.

This chain uses TRBV24-1 with TRBJ2-7, with TRBD2 identical over 7 bases. Looked up from germline, CDR1 is KGHDR and CDR2 is SFDVKD. The CDR3 has 14 amino acids. The J segment lost 3 bases and the V segment lost 5 bases, leaving 6 bases of the junction unmatched. Here the CDR3 reads CATSAGREGYEQYF. DNA for the CDR3: TGTGCCACCAGTGCGGGGAGGGAGGGCTACGAGCAGTACTTC.

This chain uses TRBV4-3 with TRBJ2-1; tentative D call: TRBD1 (5 bases). The CDR3 loop spans 15 amino acids. The germline gives CDR1 LGHNA, CDR2 YSLEER. The germline V and J ends were trimmed by 4 bases and 9 bases, with 19 bases remaining between them. The CDR3 reads CASSLGPTMFFEQFF. The CDR3 DNA reads TGCGCCAGCAGCCTGGGGCCTACCATGTTCTTTGAGCAGTTCTTC.

This sequence joins TRBV2 and TRBJ1-5, with D possibly TRBD1 on 5 matching bases. V gave up 6 bases and J gave up 6 bases, with 18 bases separating them. Germline CDR1 SNHLY, CDR2 FYNNEI. The CDR3 is made up of 15 amino acids. The CDR3 is CASSARGGAFQPQHF. The CDR3 nucleotides are TGTGCCAGCAGCGCAAGGGGAGGGGCTTTTCAGCCCCAGCATTTT.

In this sample, this clone turned up once. The chain couples TRBV27 to TRBJ2-3; 7 bases agree with TRBD1. The ends lost 7 bases at V and 2 bases at J; junction bases unmatched: 9. The CDR3 sequence is 15 residues long. Germline V lookup: CDR1 MNHEY, CDR2 SMNVEV (reference sequence). In DNA, the CDR3 is TGTGCCAGCACCTTATCCGGGACAGACACAGATACGCAGTATTTT. This encodes CASTLSGTDTDTQYF.

The chain combines TRBV25-1 with TRBJ1-1; D remains ambiguous. There are 13 residues in the CDR3. Per the germline V gene, CDR1 is MGHDK and CDR2 is SYGVNS. Trimming took off 4 bases at V and 0 bases at J, with 6 bases between the two ends. In nucleotides, the CDR3 is TGTGCCAGCAGTGCTCGGGTGAACACTGAAGCTTTCTTT. Encoded protein: CASSARVNTEAFF.

V gene TRBV9 combines with J gene TRBJ2-3; the D gene is possibly TRBD2 (6 bases). The V gene lost 3 bases and the J gene lost 4 bases, with 18 bases spanning the gap. CDR3 length: 16 amino acids. The germline gives CDR1 SGDLS, CDR2 YYNGEE. This CDR3 reads CASSGTSLRVADTQYF. For the CDR3, the DNA is TGTGCCAGCAGCGGTACTAGCCTACGAGTCGCAGATACGCAGTATTTT.

This rearrangement joins TRBV4-1 to TRBJ2-5; tentatively, D is TRBD1 (5 bases). The CDR3 is 16 amino acids. V gave up 0 bases and J gave up 1 base, with 12 bases separating them. Per germline, CDR1 MGHRA and CDR2 YSYEKL. Here the CDR3 reads CASSQEGRALQETQYF. Written as DNA, the CDR3 is TGCGCCAGCAGCCAAGAAGGCAGGGCCCTCCAAGAGACCCAGTACTTC.

V is TRBV23-1 and J is TRBJ2-7; 11 bases are shared with TRBD1. TRBV23-1 has ORF status, its function being uncertain. This CDR3 contains 17 residues. Unmatched junction bases numbered 9, after V lost 4 bases and J lost 1 base. As DNA, the CDR3 is TGCGCCAGCAGTCCAACGGACAGGGGGCCGAAGTCCTACGAGCAGTACTTC. This gives the protein CASSPTDRGPKSYEQYF.

The CDR3 nucleotides read TGTGCCAGTAGTATTTCGGTCTATGGCTACACCTTC. Residues: CASSISVYGYTF. The rearrangement uses TRBV19 and TRBJ1-2; no clear D. The CDR3 contains 12 residues. The germline V and J ends were trimmed by 3 bases and 4 bases, with 6 bases remaining between them. The V gene's germline CDR1 is LNHDA and CDR2 SQIVND (reference sequence). The entire variable domain, with the rest obtained from reference TRBV19 and TRBJ1-2, is as follows: DGGITQSPKYLFRKEGQNVTLSCEQNLNHDAMYWYRQDPGQGLRLIYYSQIVNDFQKGDIAEGYSVSREKKESFPLTVTSAQKNPTAFYLCASSISVYGYTFGSGTRLTVV.

The chain links TRBV5-1 to TRBJ1-1; D perhaps matches TRBD1 (5 bases). Germline CDR1 and CDR2: SGHRS and YFSETQ. This CDR3 is built from 15 residues. V lost 1 base and J 6 bases, leaving 16 bases between the germline ends. This chain's CDR3 is CASSLKDSGMSEAFF. The CDR3 DNA reads TGCGCCAGCAGCTTGAAAGACAGTGGGATGTCTGAAGCTTTCTTT.

The J gene is TRBJ1-2, the V gene TRBV7-8; possibly TRBD1 for D (5 bases). The V end lost 1 base, the J end lost 10 bases, and 13 bases lay between the germline ends. Germline V gene lookup returns CDR1 SGHVS and CDR2 FQNEAQ. This CDR3 has 13 amino acids. The DNA of the CDR3 is TGTGCCAGCAGCTTAGATGGGACTCTAGACTACACCTTC. The encoded protein is CASSLDGTLDYTF.

V is TRBV19 and J is TRBJ2-7; tentatively, D is TRBD1 (6 bases). Germline V CDR1 and CDR2: LNHDA, SQIVND (reference sequence). V was cut by 3 bases and J by 7 bases, with 19 bases left in between. There are 15 residues in the CDR3. CDR3 residues: CASSIRQAFLGEQYF. The DNA for the CDR3 is TGTGCCAGTAGTATCCGACAGGCGTTTTTGGGGGAGCAGTACTTC.

This clone was recorded once. The chain employs TRBV29-1 and TRBJ2-2; 8 nucleotides agree with TRBD1. V lost 7 bases and J lost 9; bases outside the gene matches: 7. The CDR3 sequence is 12 residues long. From germline, CDR1 is SQVTM and CDR2 ANQGSEA. This CDR3 reads CSAKDRERELFF. Here the CDR3 DNA reads TGCAGCGCCAAGGACAGGGAACGGGAGCTGTTTTTT.

J is TRBJ1-5 and V is TRBV19; D gene ambiguous. With 3 bases removed from V and 0 bases from J, the gap between germline ends came to 6 bases. The CDR3 totals 14 residues. Germline assignment: CDR1 LNHDA and CDR2 SQIVND (reference sequence). CDR3 sequence: CASSITVSNQPQHF. In DNA form, the CDR3 reads TGTGCCAGTAGTATTACGGTTAGCAATCAGCCCCAGCATTTT.

This rearrangement joins TRBV6-2 or TRBV6-3 to TRBJ2-7; 8 positions agree with TRBD1. J lost 0 bases, V lost 4 bases, and 8 bases had no gene match. The length of the CDR3 is 16 residues. Germline V gene sequence: CDR1 MNHEY, CDR2 SVGEGT. For the CDR3, the DNA is TGTGCCAGCAGTTCTTACTTGGGACAGGTCTCCTACGAGCAGTACTTC. This encodes CASSSYLGQVSYEQYF.

The gene calls are TRBV10-3 and TRBJ2-3; maybe TRBD2 (5 bases). Trimming pared 4 bases from V and 6 bases from J, leaving 11 bases between. This CDR3 has 13 amino acids. Germline V CDR1 and CDR2: ENHRY, SYGVKD. CDR3 loop: CAISVGELDTQYF. CDR3 in DNA: TGTGCCATCAGTGTCGGGGAACTCGATACGCAGTATTTT.

The V gene is TRBV9, the J gene TRBJ2-7, with D maybe TRBD2 (6 bases). Germline CDR1 is SGDLS and CDR2 is YYNGEE. The CDR3 is 16 residues long. Trimming removed 4 bases at V and 2 bases at J, with 19 bases between. CDR3 loop: CASSILDSAGTYEQYF. CDR3 sequence (DNA): TGTGCCAGCAGCATCCTGGACTCCGCGGGAACCTACGAGCAGTACTTC.

This sequence joins TRBV7-9 and TRBJ2-5, with a weak D call TRBD1 (7 bases). Trimming removed 5 bases from V and 7 bases from J, with 14 bases in between. The CDR3 totals 13 residues. The germline V gene encodes CDR1 SEHNR and CDR2 FQNEAQ (reference sequence). The CDR3 DNA sequence: TGTGCCAGCAGCCCACGACAGGGAGGGACCCAGTACTTC. As protein: CASSPRQGGTQYF.

The sample holds one count of this clone. CDR3 loop: CASSVGIQGQETQYF. The CDR3 nucleotides read TGTGCCAGCAGCGTAGGGATACAGGGCCAAGAGACCCAGTACTTC. The rearrangement links TRBV9 to TRBJ2-5; TRBD1 might be the D (6 bases). CDR3 length: 15 residues. The germline gives CDR1 SGDLS, CDR2 YYNGEE. V was pared by 0 bases and J by 1 base, with 10 bases between. Full variable domain (outside the CDR3, taken from reference TRBV9 and TRBJ2-5): DSGVTQTPKHLITATGQRVTLRCSPRSGDLSVYWYQQSLDQGLQFLIQYYNGEERAKGNILERFSAQQFPDLHSELNLSSLELGDSALYFCASSVGIQGQETQYFGPGTRLLVL.

V gene TRBV4-3 combines with J gene TRBJ2-3, with D unresolved. The CDR3 is made up of 16 amino acids. V lost 0 bases, J lost 2 bases, and 12 bases lay in between. Germline CDR1 is LGHNA and CDR2 is YSLEER. The CDR3 spells CASSQEQIQSTDTQYF. CDR3 nucleotide sequence: TGCGCCAGCAGCCAAGAACAGATACAATCCACAGATACGCAGTATTTT.

This rearrangement joins TRBV7-9 to TRBJ1-2; tentatively, D is TRBD1 (5 bases). V was trimmed by 5 bases and J by 8 bases, leaving 18 bases between them. The CDR3 consists of 14 residues. Per germline, CDR1 SEHNR and CDR2 FQNEAQ (reference sequence). This CDR3 reads CASSPPGFGRGYTF. The CDR3 DNA is TGTGCCAGCAGCCCTCCAGGGTTTGGTAGGGGCTACACCTTC.

The chain links TRBV2 to TRBJ2-2, with TRBD2 identical over 11 bases. CDR3 size: 16 residues. CDR1 SNHLY and CDR2 FYNNEI come from the germline V gene. V lost 6 bases to trimming and J lost 1 base; unmatched junction nucleotides: 4. CDR3: CASSLTSGRNTGELFF. CDR3 sequence (DNA): TGTGCCAGCAGCTTAACTAGCGGGAGGAACACCGGGGAGCTGTTTTTT.

The chain couples TRBV30 to TRBJ2-3, with 10 bases identical to TRBD2. CDR1 is GTSNPN, CDR2 SVGIG, per germline (reference sequence). This CDR3 has 17 amino acids. J lost 1 base, V lost 0 bases, and 7 bases had no gene match. This chain's CDR3 is CAWSVSSGSFRTDTQYF. As DNA, the CDR3 is TGTGCCTGGAGTGTATCTAGCGGGAGTTTCCGCACAGATACGCAGTATTTT.

The chain links TRBV3-1 (or the pseudogene TRBV3-2) to TRBJ2-7; weak D call: TRBD1 (5 bases). The CDR3 sequence is 13 residues long. Per the germline V gene, CDR1 is LGHDT and CDR2 is YNNKEL (reference sequence). V lost 3 bases to trimming and J lost 2 bases, with 8 bases between them. The CDR3 loop is CASSHRQTYEQYF. CDR3 DNA: TGTGCCAGCAGCCACCGACAGACCTACGAGCAGTACTTC.

A few counts support this clone. The chain has TRBV6-5 and TRBJ1-1; 8 nucleotides align to TRBD1. The CDR3 runs to 16 residues. Unmatched junction bases numbered 17, after V lost 3 bases and J lost 11 bases. CDR1 is MNHEY, CDR2 SVGAGI, per germline. The CDR3 coding sequence is TGTGCCAGCAGTTATACCTCGACAGGGGCGGGACTTGAGGCTTTCTTT. The encoded protein is CASSYTSTGAGLEAFF.

CDR3 nucleotide sequence: TGTGCCAGCAGGGTTAGACAGACCCAGAACACTGAAGCTTTCTTT. Translation gives CASRVRQTQNTEAFF. The genes are TRBV6-5 and TRBJ1-1; D is possibly TRBD1 (5 bases). V shed 6 bases and J shed 1 base, with 15 bases lying between them. This CDR3 is 15 amino acids long. Germline loops: CDR1 MNHEY, CDR2 SVGAGI.

The V and J genes are TRBV9 and TRBJ1-2; TRBD1 matches at 7 bases. This CDR3 comprises 13 residues. V shed 4 bases, J shed 3 bases, and the junction held 3 bases outside the gene matches. Germline CDR1 reads SGDLS; CDR2 reads YYNGEE. DNA for the CDR3: TGTGCCAGCAGCCCAACAGGGGACTATGGCTACACCTTC. Its protein product is CASSPTGDYGYTF.

This clone has more than one count but fewer than ten. V is TRBV13 and J is TRBJ2-1; no clear D. Trimming cost V 5 bases and J 0 bases, with 14 bases left between them. The CDR3 runs to 16 residues. Germline values: CDR1 PRHDT, CDR2 FYEKMQ (reference sequence). CDR3 loop: CASSLFRRSSYNEQFF. The CDR3 DNA reads as TGTGCCAGCAGCCTCTTCCGTCGGAGCTCCTACAATGAGCAGTTCTTC.